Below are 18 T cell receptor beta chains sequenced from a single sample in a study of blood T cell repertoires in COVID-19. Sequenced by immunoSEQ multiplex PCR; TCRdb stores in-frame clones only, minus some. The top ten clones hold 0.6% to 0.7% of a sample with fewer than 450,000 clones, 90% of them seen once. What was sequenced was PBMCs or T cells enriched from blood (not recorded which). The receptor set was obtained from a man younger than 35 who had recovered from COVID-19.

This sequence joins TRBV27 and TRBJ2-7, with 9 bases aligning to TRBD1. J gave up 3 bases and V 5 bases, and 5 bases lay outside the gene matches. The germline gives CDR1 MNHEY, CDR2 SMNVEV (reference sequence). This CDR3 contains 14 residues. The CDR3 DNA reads TGTGCCAGCAGTGCGGGGACAGGGATCTACGAGCAGTACTTC. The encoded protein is CASSAGTGIYEQYF.

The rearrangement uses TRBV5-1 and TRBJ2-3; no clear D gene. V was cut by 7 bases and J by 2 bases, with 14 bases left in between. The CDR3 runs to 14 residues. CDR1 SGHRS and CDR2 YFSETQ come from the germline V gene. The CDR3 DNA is TGCGCCAGCGAAACCCGCCAGGACACAGATACGCAGTATTTT. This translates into CASETRQDTDTQYF.

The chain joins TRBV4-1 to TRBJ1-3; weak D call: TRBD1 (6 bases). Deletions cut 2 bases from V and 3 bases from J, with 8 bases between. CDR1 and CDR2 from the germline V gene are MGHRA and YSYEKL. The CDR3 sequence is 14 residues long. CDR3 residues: CASSQTGSGNTIYF. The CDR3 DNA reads TGCGCCAGCAGCCAAACAGGGAGTGGAAACACCATATATTTT.

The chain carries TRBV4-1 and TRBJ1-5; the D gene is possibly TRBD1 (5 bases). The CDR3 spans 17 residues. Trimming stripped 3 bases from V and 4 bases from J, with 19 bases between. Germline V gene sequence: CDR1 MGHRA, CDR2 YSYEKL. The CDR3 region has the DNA TGCGCCAGCAGCCAGGGGGGGGGAGGACCTCGGAATCAGCCCCAGCATTTT. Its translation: CASSQGGGGPRNQPQHF.

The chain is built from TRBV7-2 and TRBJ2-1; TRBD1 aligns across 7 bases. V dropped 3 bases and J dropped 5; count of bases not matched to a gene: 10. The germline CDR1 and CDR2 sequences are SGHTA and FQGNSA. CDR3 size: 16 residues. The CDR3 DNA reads TGTGCCAGCAGCTTCATCGGGGACAGCAAAAACAATGAGCAGTTCTTC. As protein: CASSFIGDSKNNEQFF.

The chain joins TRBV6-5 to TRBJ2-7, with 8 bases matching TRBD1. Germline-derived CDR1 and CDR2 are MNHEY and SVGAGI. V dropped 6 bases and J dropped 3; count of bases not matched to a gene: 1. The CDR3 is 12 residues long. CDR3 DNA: TGTGCCAGCAGCGACAGGGGCTACGAGCAGTACTTC. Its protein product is CASSDRGYEQYF.

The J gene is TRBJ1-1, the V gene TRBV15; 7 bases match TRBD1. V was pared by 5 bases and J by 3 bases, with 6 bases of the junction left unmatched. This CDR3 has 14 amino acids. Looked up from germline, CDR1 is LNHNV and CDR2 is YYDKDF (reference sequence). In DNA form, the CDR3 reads TGTGCCACCAGCCGGAGACAGGGTGACACTGAAGCTTTCTTT. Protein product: CATSRRQGDTEAFF.

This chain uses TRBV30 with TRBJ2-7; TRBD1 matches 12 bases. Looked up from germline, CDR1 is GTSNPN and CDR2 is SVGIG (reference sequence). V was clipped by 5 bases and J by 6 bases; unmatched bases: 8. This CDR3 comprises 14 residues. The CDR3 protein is CAWGTGTGGFEQYF. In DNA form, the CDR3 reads TGTGCCTGGGGTACCGGGACAGGGGGCTTCGAGCAGTACTTC.

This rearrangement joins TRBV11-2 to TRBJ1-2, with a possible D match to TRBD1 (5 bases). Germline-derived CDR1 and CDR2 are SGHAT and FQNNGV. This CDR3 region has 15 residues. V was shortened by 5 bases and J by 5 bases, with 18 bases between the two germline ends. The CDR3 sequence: CASSPTRDGRYGYTF. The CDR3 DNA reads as TGTGCCAGCAGCCCGACCAGGGACGGGAGGTATGGCTACACCTTC.

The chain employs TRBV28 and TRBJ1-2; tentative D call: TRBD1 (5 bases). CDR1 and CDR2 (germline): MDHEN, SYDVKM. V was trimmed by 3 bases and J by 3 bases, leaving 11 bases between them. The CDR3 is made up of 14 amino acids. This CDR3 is CASSFRALHYGYTF. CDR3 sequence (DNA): TGTGCCAGCAGTTTCAGGGCCCTCCACTATGGCTACACCTTC.

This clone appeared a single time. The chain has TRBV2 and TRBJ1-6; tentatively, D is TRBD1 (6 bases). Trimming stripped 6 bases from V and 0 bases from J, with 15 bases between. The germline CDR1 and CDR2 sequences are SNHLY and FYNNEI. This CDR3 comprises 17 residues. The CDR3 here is CASRVRTDSSYNSPLHF. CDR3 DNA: TGTGCCAGCAGAGTAAGGACAGATAGCTCCTATAATTCACCCCTCCACTTT.

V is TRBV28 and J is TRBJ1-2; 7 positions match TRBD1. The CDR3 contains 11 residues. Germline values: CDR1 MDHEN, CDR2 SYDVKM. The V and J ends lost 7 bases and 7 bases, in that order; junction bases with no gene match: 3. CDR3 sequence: CASIQGGGYTF. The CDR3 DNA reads TGTGCCAGCATCCAGGGGGGTGGCTACACCTTC.

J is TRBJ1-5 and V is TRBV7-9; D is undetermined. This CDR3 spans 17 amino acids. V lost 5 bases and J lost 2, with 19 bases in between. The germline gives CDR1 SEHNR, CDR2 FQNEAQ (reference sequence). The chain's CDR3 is CASSPRSVGVGNQPQHF. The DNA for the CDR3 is TGTGCCAGCAGCCCCAGATCGGTAGGAGTGGGCAATCAGCCCCAGCATTTT. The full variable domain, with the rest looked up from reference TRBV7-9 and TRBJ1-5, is DTGVSQNPRHKITKRGQNVTFRCDPISEHNRLYWYRQTLGQGPEFLTYFQNEAQLEKSRLLSDRFSAERPKGSFSTLEIQRTEQGDSAMYLCASSPRSVGVGNQPQHFGDGTRLSIL.

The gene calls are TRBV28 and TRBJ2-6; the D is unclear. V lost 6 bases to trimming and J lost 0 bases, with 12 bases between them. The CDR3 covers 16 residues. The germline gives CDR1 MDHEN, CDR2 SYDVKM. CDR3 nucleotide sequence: TGTGCCAGCAGCATGGGCAGCCTCTCTGGGGCCAACGTCCTGACTTTC. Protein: CASSMGSLSGANVLTF.

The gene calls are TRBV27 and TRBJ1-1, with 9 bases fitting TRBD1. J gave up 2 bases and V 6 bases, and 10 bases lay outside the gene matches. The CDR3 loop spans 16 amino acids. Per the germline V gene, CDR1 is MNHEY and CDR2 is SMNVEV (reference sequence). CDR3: CASRLTGGWGNTEAFF. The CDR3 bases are TGTGCCAGCAGACTCACAGGGGGCTGGGGTAACACTGAAGCTTTCTTT.

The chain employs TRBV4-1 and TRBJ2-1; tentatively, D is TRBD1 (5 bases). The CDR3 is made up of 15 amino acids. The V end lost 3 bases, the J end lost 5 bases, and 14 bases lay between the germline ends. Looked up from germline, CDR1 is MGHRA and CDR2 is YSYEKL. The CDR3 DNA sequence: TGCGCCAGCAGCCACGGGCGGACACTCGACAATGAGCAGTTCTTC. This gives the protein CASSHGRTLDNEQFF.

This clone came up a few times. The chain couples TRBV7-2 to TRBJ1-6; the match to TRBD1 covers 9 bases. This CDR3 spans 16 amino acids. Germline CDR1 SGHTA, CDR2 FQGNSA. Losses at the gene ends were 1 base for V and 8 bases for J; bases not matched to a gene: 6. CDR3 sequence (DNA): TGTGCCAGCAGCTTAGTCGAGGGGACAGGGTATTCACCCCTCCACTTT. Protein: CASSLVEGTGYSPLHF.

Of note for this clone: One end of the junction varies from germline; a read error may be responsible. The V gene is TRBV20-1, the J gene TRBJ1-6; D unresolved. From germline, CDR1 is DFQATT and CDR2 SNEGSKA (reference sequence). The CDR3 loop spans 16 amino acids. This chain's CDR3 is CSASHPPLEANSPLHF. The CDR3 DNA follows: TGCAGTGCTAGTCACCCCCCCTTGGAGGCAAATTCGCCCCTCCACTTT.